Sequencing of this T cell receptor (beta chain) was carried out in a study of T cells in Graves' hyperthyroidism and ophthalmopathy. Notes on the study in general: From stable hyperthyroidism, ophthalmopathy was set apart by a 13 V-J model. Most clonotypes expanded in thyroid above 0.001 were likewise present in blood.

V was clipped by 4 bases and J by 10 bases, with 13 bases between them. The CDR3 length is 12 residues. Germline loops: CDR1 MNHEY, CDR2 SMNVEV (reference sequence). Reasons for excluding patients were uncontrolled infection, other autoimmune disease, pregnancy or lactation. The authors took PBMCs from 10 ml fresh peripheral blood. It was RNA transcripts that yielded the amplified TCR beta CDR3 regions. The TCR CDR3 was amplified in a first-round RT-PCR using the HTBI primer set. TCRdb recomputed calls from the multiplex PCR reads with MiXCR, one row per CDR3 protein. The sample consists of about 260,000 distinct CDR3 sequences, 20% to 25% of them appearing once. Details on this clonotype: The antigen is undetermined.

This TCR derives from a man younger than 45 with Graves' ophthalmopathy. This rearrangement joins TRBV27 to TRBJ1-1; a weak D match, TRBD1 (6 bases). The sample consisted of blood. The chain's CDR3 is CASSSGGLLAFF. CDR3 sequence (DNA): TGTGCCAGCAGTTCGGGGGGGCTTTTAGCTTTCTTT.